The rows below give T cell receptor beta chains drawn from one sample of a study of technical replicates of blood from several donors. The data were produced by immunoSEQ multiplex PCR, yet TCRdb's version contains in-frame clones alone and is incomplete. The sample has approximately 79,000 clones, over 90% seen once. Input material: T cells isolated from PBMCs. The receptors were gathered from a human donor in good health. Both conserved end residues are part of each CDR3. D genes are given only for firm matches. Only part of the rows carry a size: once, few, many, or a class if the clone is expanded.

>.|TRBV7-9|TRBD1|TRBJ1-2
CASSLGSGTGGGYTF
TGTGCCAGCAGCTTAGGTTCTGGGACAGGTGGGGGCTACACCTTC
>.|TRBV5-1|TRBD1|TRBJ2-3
CASQGDNDTQYF
TGCGCCAGCCAGGGGGACAATGATACGCAGTATTTT
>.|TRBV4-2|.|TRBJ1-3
CASSHGDKRVGNTIYF
TGTGCCAGCAGCCACGGGGATAAAAGGGTCGGAAACACCATATATTTT
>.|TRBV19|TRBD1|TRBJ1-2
CASSPGDRDGYTF
TGTGCCAGTAGTCCGGGTGACAGGGACGGCTACACCTTC
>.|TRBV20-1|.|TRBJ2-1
CSARVRHEQFF
TGCAGTGCTAGAGTGCGGCATGAGCAGTTCTTC
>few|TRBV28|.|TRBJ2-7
CASGSGYEQYF
TGTGCCAGCGGTAGCGGCTACGAGCAGTACTTC
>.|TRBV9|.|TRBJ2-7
CASSVGTTYEQYF
TGTGCCAGCAGCGTTGGGACAACCTACGAGCAGTACTTC
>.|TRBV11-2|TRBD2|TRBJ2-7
CASIVTSGGYEQYF
TGTGCCAGCATCGTCACTAGCGGGGGGTACGAGCAGTACTTC
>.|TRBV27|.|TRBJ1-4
CASSWRAGNEKLFF
TGTGCCAGCAGTTGGAGGGCCGGGAATGAAAAACTGTTTTTT
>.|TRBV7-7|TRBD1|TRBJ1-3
CASRDFDRARVSGNTIYF
TGTGCTAGCAGGGACTTCGACAGGGCAAGGGTCTCTGGAAACACCATATATTTT
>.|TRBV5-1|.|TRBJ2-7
CASSFRDSRGDEQYF
TGCGCCAGCAGCTTTCGGGACTCCCGGGGCGACGAGCAGTACTTC
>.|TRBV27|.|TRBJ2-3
CASSLRGGPLTSTDTQYF
TGTGCCAGCAGTTTAAGGGGCGGACCGTTAACTAGCACAGATACGCAGTATTTT
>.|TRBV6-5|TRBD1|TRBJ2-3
CASQSPGQSTDTQYF
TGTGCCAGCCAGTCCCCGGGACAGAGCACAGATACGCAGTATTTT
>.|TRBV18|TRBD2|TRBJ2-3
CASSLSLAVDLDTDTQYF
TGTGCCAGCTCACTATCCCTAGCGGTAGATCTTGACACAGATACGCAGTATTTT
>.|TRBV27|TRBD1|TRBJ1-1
CASWIRQGAPTPRAFF
TGTGCCAGCTGGATCCGGCAGGGGGCTCCTACTCCGCGAGCTTTCTTT
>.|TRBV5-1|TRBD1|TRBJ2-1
CASSLVGGLNEQFF
TGCGCCAGCAGCTTGGTAGGGGGCCTCAATGAGCAGTTCTTC
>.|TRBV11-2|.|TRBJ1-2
CASSLDRAGGRFDF
TGTGCCAGCAGCTTAGACCGGGCCGGAGGGCGGTTCGACTTC
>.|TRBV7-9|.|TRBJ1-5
CASSLVGGRGNQPQHF
TGTGCCAGCAGCTTAGTCGGGGGGCGAGGAAATCAGCCCCAGCATTTT
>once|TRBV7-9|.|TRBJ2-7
CASSSAYEQYF
TGTGCCAGCAGCTCCGCCTACGAGCAGTACTTC
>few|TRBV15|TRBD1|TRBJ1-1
CATSSTAGTGPLGEAFF
TGTGCCACCAGCAGTACAGCCGGGACAGGGCCCTTGGGCGAAGCTTTCTTT
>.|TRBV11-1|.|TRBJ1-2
CASSLNGRGSGYTF
TGTGCCAGCAGCTTAAACGGTAGAGGTTCTGGCTACACCTTC
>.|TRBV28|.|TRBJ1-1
CASSEVTEAFF
TGTGCCAGCAGCGAGGTCACTGAAGCTTTCTTT
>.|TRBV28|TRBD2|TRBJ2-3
CASTMLLAGESTDTQYF
TGTGCCAGCACCATGCTACTAGCGGGAGAGAGCACAGATACGCAGTATTTT
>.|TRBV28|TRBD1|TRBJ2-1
CASISASGQGLYNEQFF
TGTGCCAGCATCTCGGCCAGTGGACAGGGGTTGTACAATGAGCAGTTCTTC
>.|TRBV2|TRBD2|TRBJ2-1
CASSDWGGRYNEQFF
TGTGCCAGCAGTGACTGGGGGGGTAGGTACAATGAGCAGTTCTTC
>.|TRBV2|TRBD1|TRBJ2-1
CASSPHVTGDGNEQFF
TGTGCCAGCAGTCCACATGTGACAGGGGACGGGAATGAGCAGTTCTTC
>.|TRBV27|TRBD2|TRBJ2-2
CASSRTSLAGVSGELFF
TGTGCCAGCAGCCGCACCTCACTAGCGGGAGTTAGCGGGGAGCTGTTTTTT
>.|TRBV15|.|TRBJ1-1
CATSRGNLPGNRYPEAFF
TGTGCCACCAGCAGAGGGAACTTACCAGGGAACAGGTACCCTGAAGCTTTCTTT
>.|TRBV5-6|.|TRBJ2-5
CASSNQGGSETQYF
TGTGCCAGCAGCAACCAGGGGGGCTCGGAGACCCAGTACTTC
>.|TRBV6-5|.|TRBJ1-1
CASSWTGLMNTEAFF
TGTGCCAGCAGCTGGACGGGACTGATGAACACTGAAGCTTTCTTT
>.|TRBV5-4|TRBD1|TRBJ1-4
CASSLGQGNEKLFF
TGTGCCAGCAGCTTAGGACAGGGAAACGAAAAACTGTTTTTT
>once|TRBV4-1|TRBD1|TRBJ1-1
CASSHILGRGQAEAFF
TGCGCCAGCAGCCATATCCTGGGCAGGGGGCAGGCTGAAGCTTTCTTT
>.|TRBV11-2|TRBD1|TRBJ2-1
CASSPPPGQGYSNNEQFF
TGTGCCAGCAGCCCCCCACCGGGACAGGGGTACTCAAACAATGAGCAGTTCTTC
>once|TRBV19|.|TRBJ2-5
CASSSNWPHQETQYF
TGTGCCAGTAGTTCGAATTGGCCCCACCAAGAGACCCAGTACTTC
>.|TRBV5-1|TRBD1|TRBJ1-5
CASSLQGDQPQHF
TGCGCCAGCAGCTTACAGGGGGATCAGCCCCAGCATTTT
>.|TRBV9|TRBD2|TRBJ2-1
CASSVAAGVYEQFF
TGTGCCAGCAGCGTAGCGGCGGGGGTCTATGAGCAGTTCTTC
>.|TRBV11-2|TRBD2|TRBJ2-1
CASSPRLAGGSYNEQFF
TGTGCCAGCAGCCCGCGACTAGCGGGGGGATCCTACAATGAGCAGTTCTTC
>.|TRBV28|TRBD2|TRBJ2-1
CASSSSRTKGGERLMIDEQFF
TGTGCCAGCAGTTCCTCTAGGACGAAGGGAGGGGAACGGTTGATGATAGATGAGCAGTTCTTC
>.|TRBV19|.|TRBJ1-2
CASSHPDFNYGYTF
TGTGCCAGTTCCCATCCAGACTTTAACTATGGCTACACCTTC
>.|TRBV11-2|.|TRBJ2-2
CASSLPGTGELFF
TGTGCCAGCAGCTTACCAGGGACCGGGGAGCTGTTTTTT
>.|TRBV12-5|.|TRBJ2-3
CASGFKAKRDSGTDTQYF
TGTGCTAGTGGTTTTAAGGCGAAAAGGGACTCAGGCACAGATACGCAGTATTTT
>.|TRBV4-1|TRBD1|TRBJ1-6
CASSNPGQGKSPLHF
TGCGCCAGCAGCAACCCGGGACAGGGAAAATCACCCCTCCACTTT
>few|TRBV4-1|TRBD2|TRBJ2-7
CASSQIRLAVSSYEQYF
TGCGCCAGCAGCCAAATAAGACTAGCGGTATCGTCCTACGAGCAGTACTTC
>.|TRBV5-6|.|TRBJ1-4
CASVRLTGLTNEKLFF
TGTGCCAGCGTACGATTAACAGGGCTAACTAATGAAAAACTGTTTTTT
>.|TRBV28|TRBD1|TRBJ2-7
CASSSLGTGAFSPYEQYF
TGTGCCAGCAGCTCACTTGGGACAGGGGCCTTTAGCCCCTACGAGCAGTACTTC